This T cell receptor (beta chain) stems from a study of blood T cell repertoires in COVID-19. Study overall: Samples of COVID-19 (acute and convalescent) were obtained from the United States, Italy and Spain. T cells, B-cell-depleted T cells, or PBMCs supplied cDNA or gDNA.

In the original workflow: Nucleated cell counts were estimated from reference gene primer amplification. Here immunoSEQ multiplex PCR was the method, and the copy in TCRdb shows in-frame clones only, minus some. Clone size and V and J calls were adopted from that table, with D and trimming inferred from the DNA. The table records about 16,000 clones, about 89% of them present only once. Trimming took 6 bases from V and 8 from J; bases not matched to a gene: 10. The CDR3 sequence is 15 residues long. CDR1 is MNHEY and CDR2 is SMNVEV in the germline V gene (reference sequence). This TCR derives from a woman at least 80 years old with COVID-19, enrolled during active disease. Sequencing was done on a sample of peripheral blood. The rearrangement joins TRBV27 to TRBJ1-4; 9 bases agree with TRBD1. CDR3 loop: CASRWRDRAGEKLFF. DNA for the CDR3: TGTGCCAGCAGGTGGAGGGACAGGGCAGGAGAAAAACTGTTTTTT.